Below are 28 T cell receptor beta chains sequenced from a single sample in a study of blood T cell repertoires in COVID-19. Generated by immunoSEQ multiplex PCR, the TCRdb table keeps only in-frame clones and is missing some. The sample holds about 200,000 clones, 70% to 90% seen once. Input material: peripheral blood. The receptor set was obtained from a woman aged 50 to 60 with COVID-19, enrolled during active disease.

V is TRBV4-1 and J is TRBJ2-2; D remains unclear. CDR3 length: 12 residues. The V end was cut by 1 base, the J end by 10 bases, with 7 bases between. In germline, CDR1 is MGHRA, CDR2 YSYEKL. The CDR3 DNA sequence: TGCGCCAGCAGCCAAGGAACTACGGAGCTGTTTTTT. It encodes CASSQGTTELFF.

For the CDR3, the DNA is TGTGCCAGCAGTTTATGGACCGGGACTCAGGCCCTATATAATTCACCCCTCCACTTT. Its protein is CASSLWTGTQALYNSPLHF. The chain recombines TRBV28 with TRBJ1-6, with D tentatively TRBD1 (5 bases). Germline-derived CDR1 and CDR2 are MDHEN and SYDVKM. V lost 0 bases and J 4 bases, leaving 19 bases between the germline ends. The CDR3 has 19 residues.

The rearrangement links TRBV19 to TRBJ1-1; D is unresolved. The V gene lost 2 bases and the J gene lost 1 base, with 8 bases spanning the gap. Germline values: CDR1 LNHDA, CDR2 SQIVND (reference sequence). CDR3 length equals 14 residues. The CDR3 nucleotides are TGTGCCAGTAGTATAACAATCACGAACACTGAAGCTTTCTTT. Its translation: CASSITITNTEAFF.

This clone has more than one count but fewer than ten. The chain has TRBV5-1 and TRBJ1-1; D is possibly TRBD1 (5 bases). V lost 0 bases to trimming and J lost 1 base, with 13 bases between them. This CDR3 contains 16 residues. In germline, CDR1 is SGHRS, CDR2 YFSETQ. CDR3 sequence (DNA): TGCGCCAGCAGCTTGGAATATGGACACGGGAACACTGAAGCTTTCTTT. This gives the protein CASSLEYGHGNTEAFF.

V gene TRBV6-2 or TRBV6-3 combines with J gene TRBJ2-1; unclear D gene. The CDR3 sequence is 11 residues long. Germline V lookup: CDR1 MNHEY, CDR2 SVGEGT. V was pared by 6 bases and J by 8 bases, with 8 bases between. As DNA, the CDR3 is TGTGCCAGCAGCACTATATATGAGCAGTTCTTC. Translated: CASSTIYEQFF.

V and J are TRBV6-7 and TRBJ2-7, with 7 positions matching TRBD1. TRBV6-7 is flagged as an ORF with uncertain function. The CDR3 spans 14 residues. V shed 7 bases, J shed 0 bases, and the junction held 6 bases outside the gene matches. CDR3 loop: CASNPQGRSYEQYF. DNA for the CDR3: TGTGCCAGCAACCCACAGGGGCGCTCCTACGAGCAGTACTTC.

The chain employs TRBV7-3 and TRBJ1-4, with unresolved D. Germline CDR1 is SGHTA and CDR2 is FQGTGA. This CDR3 contains 13 residues. The V end was cut by 0 bases, the J end by 11 bases, with 10 bases between. The CDR3: CASSLTKGGKLFF. CDR3 nucleotides: TGTGCCAGCAGCTTAACGAAAGGCGGGAAACTGTTTTTT.

This chain links TRBV12-5 with TRBJ1-5, with a possible D match to TRBD1 (5 bases). The germline CDR1 and CDR2 sequences are LGHNT and FRNRAP. The CDR3 is 18 residues long. Deletions cut 6 bases from V and 7 bases from J, with 28 bases between. The CDR3 DNA reads TGTGCTAGTGGCCCACAGGCCCTCGGGACTGGGGGGAACCAGCCCCAGCATTTT. Amino acid sequence: CASGPQALGTGGNQPQHF.

This clone has just one count. V usage is TRBV24-1 and J usage is TRBJ2-5; D remains unclear. Per the germline V gene, CDR1 is KGHDR and CDR2 is SFDVKD. The CDR3 extends over 11 amino acids. V dropped 9 bases and J dropped 6 bases, with 10 bases sitting between them. CDR3 residues: CATSEAQTQYF. The CDR3 DNA follows: TGTGCCACCTCGGAAGCGCAGACCCAGTACTTC.

This clone was seen a few times. This chain joins TRBV2 and TRBJ1-5, with D possibly TRBD1 on 5 matching bases. V was shortened by 7 bases and J by 5 bases, with 12 bases between the two germline ends. CDR3 length: 13 residues. Per the germline V gene, CDR1 is SNHLY and CDR2 is FYNNEI. The DNA of the CDR3 is TGTGCCAGCACAGAGACAGTTGATCAGCCCCAGCATTTT. Amino acid sequence: CASTETVDQPQHF.

The V call is TRBV3-1 (or the pseudogene TRBV3-2), the J call TRBJ2-2, with TRBD2 matching over 9 bases. Trimming took 8 bases from V and 4 from J; bases not matched to a gene: 5. CDR1 is LGHDT, CDR2 YNNKEL, per germline (reference sequence). The CDR3 loop spans 14 amino acids. For the CDR3, the DNA is TGTGCCAGCTTGCGGGGGGGCCCCACCGGGGAGCTGTTTTTT. It yields the protein CASLRGGPTGELFF.

The chain carries TRBV10-3 and TRBJ1-6, with 7 bases that match TRBD1. Germline loops: CDR1 ENHRY, CDR2 SYGVKD. V was clipped by 7 bases and J by 6 bases; unmatched bases: 3. This CDR3 region has 13 residues. Here the CDR3 DNA reads TGTGCCATCACGCGGGACAGTAATTCACCCCTCCACTTT. Its translation: CAITRDSNSPLHF.

This clone occurred a few times. V gene TRBV5-4 combines with J gene TRBJ2-5; 8 positions match TRBD2. CDR3 size: 20 residues. The J segment lost 2 bases and the V segment lost 2 bases, leaving 20 bases of the junction unmatched. The germline CDR1 and CDR2 sequences are SGHNT and YYREEE (reference sequence). DNA of the CDR3: TGTGCCAGCAGCTTTTCCCCCGGGCAACTCCCGGGGGGGCGGCAAGAGACCCAGTACTTC. Translated: CASSFSPGQLPGGRQETQYF.

In this sample, this clone turned up once. The chain has TRBV4-3 and TRBJ1-2; D ambiguous. Germline-derived CDR1 and CDR2 are LGHNA and YSLEER. Trimming took 1 base from V and 7 from J, leaving 7 bases between them. The CDR3 is made up of 12 amino acids. The CDR3 loop is CASSQGAFGYTF. In nucleotides, the CDR3 is TGCGCCAGCAGCCAAGGGGCGTTTGGCTACACCTTC.

The rearrangement joins TRBV5-6 to TRBJ2-7; no definite D call. Germline CDR1 reads SGHDT; CDR2 reads YYEEEE. Trimming removed 0 bases from V and 3 bases from J, with 4 bases in between. The CDR3 sequence is 12 residues long. For the CDR3, the DNA is TGTGCCAGCAGCTTGGCAAACTACGAGCAGTACTTC. Protein: CASSLANYEQYF.

The genes are TRBV27 and TRBJ2-7; tentative D call: TRBD2 (5 bases). CDR3 length equals 14 residues. Germline V gives CDR1 MNHEY, CDR2 SMNVEV (reference sequence). Trimming left V 2 bases short and J 7 bases short, with 15 bases between. The CDR3 region is CASSLIGNGGEQYF. For the CDR3, the DNA is TGTGCCAGCAGTTTAATAGGGAACGGCGGGGAGCAGTACTTC.

V is TRBV7-6 and J is TRBJ2-5; 8 bases align to TRBD1. After removal of 1 base from V and 4 bases from J, the junction contained 5 bases not matched to a gene. The CDR3 sequence is 15 residues long. CDR1 is SGHVS and CDR2 is FNYEAQ in the germline V gene. The CDR3 sequence: CASSLGTGSGETQYF. As DNA, the CDR3 is TGTGCCAGCAGCTTAGGGACAGGGTCGGGAGAGACCCAGTACTTC.

This chain connects TRBV24-1 to TRBJ2-1; 7 nucleotides line up with TRBD1. In germline, CDR1 is KGHDR, CDR2 SFDVKD. V shed 7 bases, J shed 13 bases, and the junction held 9 bases outside the gene matches. The CDR3 has 12 residues. CDR3 sequence reads: CATSLTGNLQFF. The CDR3 nucleotides are TGTGCCACCAGCCTGACAGGGAATTTACAGTTCTTC.

This clone was detected once. The chain recombines TRBV5-5 with TRBJ2-7, with D perhaps matching TRBD1 (5 bases). V was shortened by 3 bases and J by 7 bases, with 14 bases between the two germline ends. Germline V gives CDR1 SGHKS, CDR2 YYEKEE (reference sequence). The CDR3 is 13 residues long. The CDR3 sequence is CASSYPERGEQYF. CDR3 bases: TGTGCCAGCAGCTACCCCGAAAGGGGAGAGCAGTACTTC. Drawing the rest from reference TRBV5-5 and TRBJ2-7, the complete variable domain is DAGVTQSPTHLIKTRGQQVTLRCSPISGHKSVSWYQQVLGQGPQFIFQYYEKEERGRGNFPDRFSARQFPNYSSELNVNALLLGDSALYLCASSYPERGEQYFGPGTRLTVT.

There are a few counts of this clone. V usage is TRBV24-1 and J usage is TRBJ2-2; 9 nucleotides match TRBD1. The CDR3 spans 16 residues. J was trimmed by 6 bases and V by 3 bases; bases with no gene match: 7. Germline values: CDR1 KGHDR, CDR2 SFDVKD. The CDR3 is CATSDTGQGMSGELFF. CDR3 nucleotide sequence: TGTGCCACCAGTGATACGGGACAGGGTATGTCCGGGGAGCTGTTTTTT.

This clone was observed a handful of times. The chain has TRBV10-3 and TRBJ2-7; 8 bases map to TRBD2. The CDR3 is 14 amino acids. The ends lost 6 bases at V and 4 bases at J; junction bases unmatched: 8. CDR1 ENHRY and CDR2 SYGVKD come from the germline V gene. CDR3 residues: CAISSGTRTYEQYF. The CDR3 DNA follows: TGTGCCATCAGCTCCGGGACTAGGACGTACGAGCAGTACTTC.

The genes are TRBV5-4 and TRBJ1-6, with TRBD1 matching 9 bases. J was trimmed by 8 bases and V by 3 bases; bases with no gene match: 3. The CDR3 runs to 14 residues. Germline V gene lookup returns CDR1 SGHNT and CDR2 YYREEE (reference sequence). The CDR3 loop is CASSWTGEDSPLHF. As DNA, the CDR3 is TGTGCCAGCAGCTGGACAGGGGAGGATTCACCCCTCCACTTT.

The chain is built from TRBV11-2 and TRBJ2-5, with D tentatively TRBD1 (5 bases). V shed 1 base and J shed 5 bases, with 11 bases lying between them. This CDR3 region has 14 residues. Germline lookup yields CDR1 SGHAT and CDR2 FQNNGV. CDR3 DNA sequence: TGTGCCAGCAGCTTAGGGCAGGGTGGGGAGACCCAGTACTTC. Residues: CASSLGQGGETQYF.

The chain links TRBV28 to TRBJ1-5, with D maybe TRBD1 (6 bases). CDR1 MDHEN and CDR2 SYDVKM come from the germline V gene. This CDR3 is 17 amino acids long. The V end was cut by 2 bases, the J end by 0 bases, with 14 bases between. CDR3 in amino acids: CASSLPLRGISNQPQHF. In DNA form, the CDR3 reads TGTGCCAGCAGTTTACCCCTCAGGGGAATTAGCAATCAGCCCCAGCATTTT.

The genes are TRBV29-1 and TRBJ1-1, with a tentative D call TRBD1 (5 bases). The CDR3 has 13 residues. V was pared by 4 bases and J by 5 bases, with 14 bases between. Per germline, CDR1 SQVTM and CDR2 ANQGSEA. CDR3 sequence: CSVGTQFGTEAFF. The CDR3 DNA reads TGCAGCGTTGGGACACAATTTGGTACTGAAGCTTTCTTT. Supplemented by reference TRBV29-1 and TRBJ1-1, the full variable domain reads SAVISQKPSRDICQRGTSLTIQCQVDSQVTMMFWYRQQPGQSLTLIATANQGSEATYESGFVIDKFPISRPNLTFSTLTVSNMSPEDSSIYLCSVGTQFGTEAFFGQGTRLTVV.

This chain joins TRBV5-1 and TRBJ2-6; a possible D gene is TRBD2 (7 bases). V lost 0 bases and J 0 bases, leaving 16 bases between the germline ends. The CDR3 extends over 19 amino acids. CDR1 is SGHRS and CDR2 is YFSETQ in the germline V gene. The chain's CDR3 is CASSLGGGPQLSGANVLTF. CDR3 bases: TGCGCCAGCAGCTTGGGGGGGGGCCCACAGCTCTCTGGGGCCAACGTCCTGACTTTC.

V is TRBV5-6 and J is TRBJ2-7; D is possibly TRBD1 (7 bases). Looked up from germline, CDR1 is SGHDT and CDR2 is YYEEEE. This CDR3 comprises 13 residues. Trimming stripped 2 bases from V and 7 bases from J, with 13 bases between. As DNA, the CDR3 is TGTGCCAGCAGCTTTGAGGGGGCGGGGGAGCAGTACGTC. This encodes CASSFEGAGEQYV.

The chain joins TRBV5-1 to TRBJ2-3, with 10 positions matching TRBD1. The CDR3 spans 16 residues. Trimming removed 4 bases from V and 2 bases from J; junction bases left unmatched: 7. Germline-derived CDR1 and CDR2 are SGHRS and YFSETQ. The CDR3 sequence: CASSLGQGVYTDTQYF. The CDR3 nucleotides are TGCGCCAGCAGCCTTGGACAGGGGGTATACACAGATACGCAGTATTTT.